The 26 T cell receptor beta chains below were found in one sample sequenced in a study of OX40 agonist ivuxolimab in advanced cancers. The receptor library was made with the immunoSEQ multiplex PCR assay. In TCRdb, the immuneACCESS table is reduced to in-frame sequences with V and J assigned. These tables do not hold every clone; where another copy was compared, an unresolved V gene accounts for under half, and the others remain unexplained. In this sample the table shows tens of thousands of clones, roughly 87% of which occur a single time. About 1.3% of the sample lies in the top ten. The specimen was CD4+ or CD8+ T cells sorted from blood, collected in a trial of the OX40 agonist ivuxolimab. These receptors all come from an adult with an advanced solid tumor such as melanoma, head and neck, liver or kidney cancer.

The chain couples TRBV29-1 to TRBJ1-5; TRBD1 might be the D (5 bases). The CDR3 spans 12 residues. Per germline, CDR1 SQVTM and CDR2 ANQGSEA. This CDR3 is CSAGGNNQPQHF. The CDR3 coding sequence is TGCAGTGCCGGGGGGAACAATCAGCCCCAGCATTTT. The whole variable domain, filled in from reference TRBV29-1 and TRBJ1-5, reads SAVISQKPSRDICQRGTSLTIQCQVDSQVTMMFWYRQQPGQSLTLIATANQGSEATYESGFVIDKFPISRPNLTFSTLTVSNMSPEDSSIYLCSAGGNNQPQHFGDGTRLSIL.

The J gene is TRBJ2-7, the V gene TRBV2; tentative D call: TRBD2 (5 bases). Between the trimmed V and J ends, which lost 8 bases and 1 base, there was a span of 12 bases. From germline, CDR1 is SNHLY and CDR2 FYNNEI. The CDR3 extends over 13 amino acids. The CDR3 is CASGRVGSYEQYF. The DNA for the CDR3 is TGTGCCAGCGGGCGGGTGGGTTCCTACGAGCAGTACTTC.

This clone was found once. CDR3 protein: CASSSPGRSGNTIYF. The CDR3, as DNA: TGTGCCAGCAGCTCACCAGGGCGATCTGGAAACACCATATATTTT. The chain links TRBV11-1 to TRBJ1-3; tentatively, D is TRBD1 (5 bases). Germline assignment: CDR1 SGHAT and CDR2 FQDESV (reference sequence). The CDR3 is 15 amino acids. V shed 4 bases and J shed 1 base, with 11 bases lying between them. The variable domain in full, completed from reference TRBV11-1 and TRBJ1-3, reads EAEVAQSPRYKITEKSQAVAFWCDPISGHATLYWYRQILGQGPELLVQFQDESVVDDSQLPKDRFSAERLKGVDSTLKIQPAELGDSAMYLCASSSPGRSGNTIYFGEGSWLTVV.

The rearrangement joins TRBV5-1 to TRBJ1-2, with D perhaps matching TRBD1 (6 bases). With 4 bases removed from V and 6 bases from J, the gap between germline ends came to 10 bases. Germline V gene sequence: CDR1 SGHRS, CDR2 YFSETQ. The CDR3 runs to 12 residues. The CDR3 nucleotides read TGCGCCAGCAGCATCAACAGGGATGGCTACACCTTC. It is translated as CASSINRDGYTF.

The chain recombines TRBV5-1 with TRBJ1-2; D gene uncertain. The germline V gene has CDR1 SGHRS and CDR2 YFSETQ. Trimming cost V 0 bases and J 2 bases, with 14 bases left between them. The CDR3 sequence is 16 residues long. Here the CDR3 DNA reads TGCGCCAGCAGCTTGGATGGACCCTTAGGAAACTATGGCTACACCTTC. Translating gives CASSLDGPLGNYGYTF. The full variable domain, in which reference TRBV5-1 and TRBJ1-2 provide the parts outside the CDR3, is KAGVTQTPRYLIKTRGQQVTLSCSPISGHRSVSWYQQTPGQGLQFLFEYFSETQRNKGNFPGRFSGRQFSNSRSEMNVSTLELGDSALYLCASSLDGPLGNYGYTFGSGTRLTVV.

The chain carries TRBV18 and TRBJ2-6, with D tentatively TRBD2 (5 bases). From germline, CDR1 is KGHSH and CDR2 LQKENI. The CDR3 contains 16 residues. Trimming took off 6 bases at V and 4 bases at J, with 16 bases between the two ends. The CDR3 nucleotides read TGTGCCAGCTCTCCGGACTGGGTCCCCGGGGCCAACGTCCTGACTTTC. Its translation: CASSPDWVPGANVLTF. The full variable domain, in which reference TRBV18 and TRBJ2-6 provide the parts outside the CDR3, is NAGVMQNPRHLVRRRGQEARLRCSPMKGHSHVYWYRQLPEEGLKFMVYLQKENIIDESGMPKERFSAEFPKEGPSILRIQQVVRGDSAAYFCASSPDWVPGANVLTFGAGSRLTVL.

The V call is TRBV2, the J call TRBJ1-5; 8 bases match TRBD1. This CDR3 has 13 amino acids. Germline CDR1 reads SNHLY; CDR2 reads FYNNEI. With 7 bases clipped from V and 8 bases from J, the junction kept 7 bases outside the gene matches. The CDR3 DNA sequence: TGTGCCAGCATGAGGACAGGGCTAGAGCCCCAGCATTTT. This encodes CASMRTGLEPQHF.

The chain is built from TRBV2 and TRBJ2-5; D is undetermined. The ends were cut back, 6 bases at V and 5 bases at J, with 10 bases in the middle. The CDR3 sequence is 12 residues long. Per germline, CDR1 SNHLY and CDR2 FYNNEI. CDR3 sequence: CASRKGGETQYF. CDR3 DNA: TGTGCCAGCAGGAAGGGTGGGGAGACCCAGTACTTC.

The J gene is TRBJ1-4, the V gene TRBV10-3; D gene unclear. Germline lookup yields CDR1 ENHRY and CDR2 SYGVKD. With 3 bases removed from V and 7 bases from J, the gap between germline ends came to 15 bases. The CDR3 is 15 residues long. The CDR3 coding sequence is TGTGCCATCAGTGATCGGCCGGGCGGAGGTGAAAAACTGTTTTTT. It encodes CAISDRPGGGEKLFF.

The chain links TRBV12-5 to TRBJ2-5; D remains ambiguous. The V end was cut by 1 base, the J end by 5 bases, with 8 bases between. The CDR3 spans 13 residues. Germline V gene lookup returns CDR1 LGHNT and CDR2 FRNRAP. CDR3 sequence (DNA): TGTGCTAGTGGTTTGGGTGCTGGGGAGACCCAGTACTTC. Protein: CASGLGAGETQYF.

This clone was counted once. The rearrangement uses TRBV5-1 and TRBJ2-7; 8 positions agree with TRBD1. V gave up 4 bases and J gave up 6 bases; unmatched junction bases: 9. This CDR3 contains 14 residues. Germline loops: CDR1 SGHRS, CDR2 YFSETQ. CDR3 bases: TGCGCCAGCAGCCAACCGGACAGGGATACCGAGCAGTACTTC. Translating gives CASSQPDRDTEQYF. Drawing the rest from reference TRBV5-1 and TRBJ2-7, the complete variable domain is KAGVTQTPRYLIKTRGQQVTLSCSPISGHRSVSWYQQTPGQGLQFLFEYFSETQRNKGNFPGRFSGRQFSNSRSEMNVSTLELGDSALYLCASSQPDRDTEQYFGPGTRLTVT.

This rearrangement joins TRBV5-1 to TRBJ1-1, with TRBD1 identical over 7 bases. Germline V lookup: CDR1 SGHRS, CDR2 YFSETQ. Trimming took 5 bases from V and 0 from J; bases not matched to a gene: 4. The CDR3 has 14 amino acids. For the CDR3, the DNA is TGCGCCAGCAGTCGACAGGGCATGAACACTGAAGCTTTCTTT. This encodes CASSRQGMNTEAFF. Drawing the rest from reference TRBV5-1 and TRBJ1-1, the complete variable domain is KAGVTQTPRYLIKTRGQQVTLSCSPISGHRSVSWYQQTPGQGLQFLFEYFSETQRNKGNFPGRFSGRQFSNSRSEMNVSTLELGDSALYLCASSRQGMNTEAFFGQGTRLTVV.

V gene TRBV7-9 combines with J gene TRBJ1-4, with a tentative D call TRBD1 (6 bases). Germline V gene sequence: CDR1 SEHNR, CDR2 FQNEAQ (reference sequence). V was clipped by 5 bases and J by 8 bases, with 18 bases between them. The CDR3 has 15 amino acids. As DNA, the CDR3 is TGTGCCAGCAGCCCCCAGCAGGGGCGCAGGGAAAAACTGTTTTTT. Its protein is CASSPQQGRREKLFF.

This clone has a single count. The chain carries TRBV2 and TRBJ2-2, with a possible D match to TRBD2 (6 bases). This CDR3 has 15 residues. CDR1 is SNHLY, CDR2 FYNNEI, per germline. Trimming left V 7 bases short and J 5 bases short, with 17 bases between. The CDR3 DNA reads TGTGCCAGCACGGGGACCGCCGGGGGAACCGGGGAGCTGTTTTTT. It encodes CASTGTAGGTGELFF.

A few counts support this clone. The gene calls are TRBV19 and TRBJ2-5; TRBD2 matches at 7 bases. Germline CDR1 and CDR2: LNHDA and SQIVND (reference sequence). The CDR3 is made up of 15 amino acids. With V trimmed by 5 bases and J by 5 bases, 11 bases remained unmatched. The DNA for the CDR3 is TGTGCCAGTAGTTTTGGGGCGGGAGTGGGGGAGACCCAGTACTTC. Translated, it gives CASSFGAGVGETQYF.

The V gene is TRBV2, the J gene TRBJ2-2; 8 bases match TRBD1. CDR3 size: 16 residues. Losses at the gene ends were 1 base for V and 4 bases for J; bases not matched to a gene: 5. Germline CDR1 and CDR2: SNHLY and FYNNEI. The CDR3 DNA follows: TGTGCCAGCAGTGAAGAGGACAGGGCGGGCACCGGGGAGCTGTTTTTT. Encoded protein: CASSEEDRAGTGELFF.

The V and J genes are TRBV7-9 and TRBJ2-3, with D tentatively TRBD1 (5 bases). The CDR3 loop spans 16 amino acids. Trimming took 2 bases from V and 0 from J, leaving 12 bases between them. Germline loops: CDR1 SEHNR, CDR2 FQNEAQ (reference sequence). This CDR3 reads CASSLRGGASTDTQYF. The DNA of the CDR3 is TGTGCCAGCAGCTTAAGGGGCGGAGCTAGCACAGATACGCAGTATTTT.

The chain links TRBV28 to TRBJ2-5, with 11 bases aligning to TRBD1. CDR1 and CDR2 from the germline V gene are MDHEN and SYDVKM. The V gene end was trimmed by 5 bases and the J gene end by 5 bases; junction bases not matched to a gene: 4. The CDR3 sequence is 14 residues long. As DNA, the CDR3 is TGTGCCAGCAGTACGGACAGGGGGCACGAGACCCAGTACTTC. Translated, it gives CASSTDRGHETQYF. The full variable domain, rest sourced from reference TRBV28 and TRBJ2-5, is DVKVTQSSRYLVKRTGEKVFLECVQDMDHENMFWYRQDPGLGLRLIYFSYDVKMKEKGDIPEGYSVSREKKERFSLILESASTNQTSMYLCASSTDRGHETQYFGPGTRLLVL.

This chain connects TRBV5-1 to TRBJ2-5, with D possibly called TRBD1 or TRBD2 (5 bases each). CDR1 is SGHRS, CDR2 YFSETQ, per germline. The V end was cut by 2 bases, the J end by 4 bases, with 12 bases between. The CDR3 loop spans 14 amino acids. CDR3 amino acids: CASSFDGTRETQYF. The DNA of the CDR3 is TGCGCCAGCAGCTTTGACGGGACGAGAGAGACCCAGTACTTC.

The CDR3 spells CASIPGQKSREFF. In DNA, the CDR3 is TGTGCCAGCATCCCGGGCCAAAAAAGCAGAGAGTTCTTC. This sequence joins TRBV5-5 and TRBJ2-1; D gene unclear. The V gene lost 6 bases and the J gene lost 14 bases, with 21 bases spanning the gap. CDR3 length: 13 residues. Germline CDR1 is SGHKS and CDR2 is YYEKEE (reference sequence).

The chain carries TRBV5-1 and TRBJ2-7; D not resolved. Germline CDR1 reads SGHRS; CDR2 reads YFSETQ. V lost 4 bases and J 2 bases, leaving 16 bases between the germline ends. The CDR3 extends over 15 amino acids. The CDR3: CASSTTGHGTYEQYF. CDR3 DNA sequence: TGCGCCAGCAGCACGACGGGTCACGGAACCTACGAGCAGTACTTC. The full variable domain, in which reference TRBV5-1 and TRBJ2-7 provide the parts outside the CDR3, is KAGVTQTPRYLIKTRGQQVTLSCSPISGHRSVSWYQQTPGQGLQFLFEYFSETQRNKGNFPGRFSGRQFSNSRSEMNVSTLELGDSALYLCASSTTGHGTYEQYFGPGTRLTVT.

The chain links TRBV18 to TRBJ2-5, with D perhaps matching TRBD1 (7 bases). V was clipped by 6 bases and J by 2 bases, with 10 bases between them. CDR1 and CDR2 (germline): KGHSH, LQKENI. The CDR3 is 13 residues long. CDR3 sequence: CASSGGQQETQYF. The CDR3 DNA follows: TGTGCCAGCTCGGGGGGACAGCAAGAGACCCAGTACTTC.

The V and J genes are TRBV6-6 and TRBJ1-3, with D possibly matching TRBD1 (6 bases). V lost 7 bases and J 1 base, leaving 14 bases between the germline ends. The germline V gene encodes CDR1 MNHNY and CDR2 SVGAGI (reference sequence). The CDR3 runs 15 residues. CDR3 amino acids: CASKRQAGSGNTIYF. CDR3 DNA: TGTGCCAGCAAGAGACAGGCGGGGTCTGGAAACACCATATATTTT.

This clone was picked up one time. The junction and the germline gene differ at one end; a read error may be behind it. This sequence joins TRBV7-7 and TRBJ2-2; D may correspond to TRBD1 or TRBD2 (5 bases each). The germline gives CDR1 SSHAT, CDR2 FNYEAQ (reference sequence). The CDR3 covers 14 residues. The CDR3 DNA follows: TGTGCTAGCAGCTTAGAGGGGATCACCGGGGAGCTGTTTTTT. Translation: CASSLEGITGELFF.

CDR3 in amino acids: CASSAQSHQPQHF. The CDR3 nucleotides are TGTGCCAGTAGTGCGCAGTCCCACCAGCCCCAGCATTTT. The rearrangement links TRBV19 to TRBJ1-5; D is uncertain. The CDR3 length is 13 residues. The ends were cut back, 5 bases at V and 7 bases at J, with 12 bases in the middle. Germline CDR1 is LNHDA and CDR2 is SQIVND (reference sequence). Based on the CDR3 plus reference TRBV19 and TRBJ1-5, the full variable domain is DGGITQSPKYLFRKEGQNVTLSCEQNLNHDAMYWYRQDPGQGLRLIYYSQIVNDFQKGDIAEGYSVSREKKESFPLTVTSAQKNPTAFYLCASSAQSHQPQHFGDGTRLSIL.

CDR3 in DNA: TGTGCCAGCAGCGTAACGGGCACTACAAACACCGGGGAGCTGTTTTTT. Its protein product is CASSVTGTTNTGELFF. The chain couples TRBV9 to TRBJ2-2; D gene unclear. Deletions cut 1 base from V and 2 bases from J, with 12 bases between. CDR3 length equals 16 residues. Per germline, CDR1 SGDLS and CDR2 YYNGEE.